This TCR beta chain was sequenced in a study of cytomegalovirus exposure and HLA in healthy donors. Germline V gene data show CDR1 as KGHSH and CDR2 as LQKENI. The CDR3 has 15 residues. With V trimmed by 3 bases and J by 2 bases, 5 bases remained unmatched. Notes on this clone: Its antigen is unknown.

General study findings and limits: One cluster of highly shared sequence variants probably arose as a sequencing artifact. Fewer N-insertions than the roughly 700-donor mean were reportedly shown by an Asian-associated ancestry cluster in a later analysis.

PCR involved 60 Vbeta and 13 Jbeta primers. Repertoires were generated with immunoSEQ multiplex PCR, while TCRdb's copy carries only in-frame clones and drops some. The sample includes more than 95,000 clones, 75% to 85% of them seen just once. The TCR sequence derives from a young man in good health and CMV-seronegative. The sequencing input was PBMCs. This chain connects TRBV18 to TRBJ1-1; 8 bases are shared with TRBD1. CDR3 sequence reads: CASSPAGGSNTEAFF. As DNA, the CDR3 is TGTGCCAGCTCACCCGCAGGGGGCAGCAACACTGAAGCTTTCTTT.